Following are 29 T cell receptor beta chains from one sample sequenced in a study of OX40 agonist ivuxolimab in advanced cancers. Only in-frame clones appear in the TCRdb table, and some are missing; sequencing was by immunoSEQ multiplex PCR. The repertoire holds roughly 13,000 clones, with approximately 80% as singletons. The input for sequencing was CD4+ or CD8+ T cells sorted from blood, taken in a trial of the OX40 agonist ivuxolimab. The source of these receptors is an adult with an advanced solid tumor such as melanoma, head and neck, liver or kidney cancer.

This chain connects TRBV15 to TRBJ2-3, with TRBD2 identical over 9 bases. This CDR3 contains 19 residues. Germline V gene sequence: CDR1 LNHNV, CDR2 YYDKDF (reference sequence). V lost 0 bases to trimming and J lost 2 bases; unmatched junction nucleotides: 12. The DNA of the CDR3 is TGTGCCACCAGCAGAGATCGGCAGGGGCTAGCGGGAATCACAGATACGCAGTATTTT. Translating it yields CATSRDRQGLAGITDTQYF.

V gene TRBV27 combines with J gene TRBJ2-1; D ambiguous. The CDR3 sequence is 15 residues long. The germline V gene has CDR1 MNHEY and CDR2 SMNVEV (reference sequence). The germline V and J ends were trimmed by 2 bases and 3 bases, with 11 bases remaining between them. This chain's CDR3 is CASSLTAPNYNEQFF. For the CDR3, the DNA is TGTGCCAGCAGTTTAACCGCTCCGAACTACAATGAGCAGTTCTTC.

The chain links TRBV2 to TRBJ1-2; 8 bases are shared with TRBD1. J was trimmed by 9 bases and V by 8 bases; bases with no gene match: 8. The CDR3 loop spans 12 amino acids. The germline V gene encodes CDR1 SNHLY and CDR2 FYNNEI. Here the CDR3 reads CASALDRDRYTF. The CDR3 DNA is TGTGCCAGCGCCTTGGACAGGGATCGCTACACCTTC. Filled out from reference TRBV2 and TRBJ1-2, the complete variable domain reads EPEVTQTPSHQVTQMGQEVILRCVPISNHLYFYWYRQILGQKVEFLVSFYNNEISEKSEIFDDQFSVERPDGSNFTLKIRSTKLEDSAMYFCASALDRDRYTFGSGTRLTVV.

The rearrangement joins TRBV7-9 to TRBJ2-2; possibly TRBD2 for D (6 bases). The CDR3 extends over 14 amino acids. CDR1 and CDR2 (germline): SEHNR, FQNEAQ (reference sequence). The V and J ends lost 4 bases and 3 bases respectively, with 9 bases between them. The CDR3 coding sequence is TGTGCCAGCAGCTCACGGGAGCACACCGGGGAGCTGTTTTTT. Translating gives CASSSREHTGELFF.

The CDR3 reads CASSVTGTEVQETQYF. CDR3 nucleotides: TGTGCCAGCAGCGTAACCGGGACGGAGGTCCAAGAGACCCAGTACTTC. The V call is TRBV5-6, the J call TRBJ2-5; the D call may be TRBD1 or TRBD2 (5 bases each). The V gene lost 4 bases and the J gene lost 1 base, with 17 bases spanning the gap. Germline loops: CDR1 SGHDT, CDR2 YYEEEE. CDR3 length: 16 amino acids.

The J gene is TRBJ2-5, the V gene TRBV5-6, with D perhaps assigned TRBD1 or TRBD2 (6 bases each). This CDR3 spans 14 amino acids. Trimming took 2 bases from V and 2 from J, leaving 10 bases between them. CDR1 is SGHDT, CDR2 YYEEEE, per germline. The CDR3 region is CASSFWRGQETQYF. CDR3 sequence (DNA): TGTGCCAGCAGCTTTTGGAGGGGGCAAGAGACCCAGTACTTC.

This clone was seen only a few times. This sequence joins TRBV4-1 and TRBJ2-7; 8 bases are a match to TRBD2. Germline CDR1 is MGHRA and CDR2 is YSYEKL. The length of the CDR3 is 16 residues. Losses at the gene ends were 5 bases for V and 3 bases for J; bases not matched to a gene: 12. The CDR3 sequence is CASSGPREGRDYEQYF. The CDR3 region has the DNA TGCGCCAGCAGCGGTCCCCGGGAGGGCCGAGACTACGAGCAGTACTTC.

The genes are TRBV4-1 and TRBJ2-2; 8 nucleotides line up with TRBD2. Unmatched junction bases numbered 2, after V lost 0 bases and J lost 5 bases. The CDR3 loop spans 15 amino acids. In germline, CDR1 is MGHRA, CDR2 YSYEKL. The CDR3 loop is CASSQELAATGELFF. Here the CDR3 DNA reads TGCGCCAGCAGCCAAGAACTAGCGGCGACCGGGGAGCTGTTTTTT.

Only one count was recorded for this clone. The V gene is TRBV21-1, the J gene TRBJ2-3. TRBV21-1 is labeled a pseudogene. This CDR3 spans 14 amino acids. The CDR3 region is CASSKSGDTDTQYF. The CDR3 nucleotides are TGTGCCAGCAGCAAAAGTGGGGATACAGATACGCAGTATTTT.

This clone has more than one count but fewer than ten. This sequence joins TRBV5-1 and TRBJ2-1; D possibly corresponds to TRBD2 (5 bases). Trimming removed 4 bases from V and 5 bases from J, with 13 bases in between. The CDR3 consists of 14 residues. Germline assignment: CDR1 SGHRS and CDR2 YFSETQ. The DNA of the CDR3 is TGCGCCAGCAGCCCCGAGGGTTGGGACAATGAGCAGTTCTTC. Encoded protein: CASSPEGWDNEQFF.

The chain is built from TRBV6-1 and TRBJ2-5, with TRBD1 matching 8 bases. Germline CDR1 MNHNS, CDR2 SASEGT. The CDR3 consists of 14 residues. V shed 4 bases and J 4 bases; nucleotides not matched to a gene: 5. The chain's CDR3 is CASSADRGIETQYF. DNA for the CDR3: TGTGCCAGCAGTGCAGACAGGGGTATAGAGACCCAGTACTTC.

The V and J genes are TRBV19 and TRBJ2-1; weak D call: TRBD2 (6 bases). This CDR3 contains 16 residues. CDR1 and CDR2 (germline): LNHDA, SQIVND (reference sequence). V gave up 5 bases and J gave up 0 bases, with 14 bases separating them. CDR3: CASSPVADISYNEQFF. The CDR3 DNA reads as TGTGCCAGTAGTCCTGTAGCGGACATCTCCTACAATGAGCAGTTCTTC. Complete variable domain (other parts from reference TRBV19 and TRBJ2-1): DGGITQSPKYLFRKEGQNVTLSCEQNLNHDAMYWYRQDPGQGLRLIYYSQIVNDFQKGDIAEGYSVSREKKESFPLTVTSAQKNPTAFYLCASSPVADISYNEQFFGPGTRLTVL.

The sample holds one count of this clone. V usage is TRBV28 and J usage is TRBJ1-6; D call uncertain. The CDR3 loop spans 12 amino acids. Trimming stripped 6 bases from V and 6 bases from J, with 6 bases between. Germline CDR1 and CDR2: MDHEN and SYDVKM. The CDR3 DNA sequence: TGTGCCAGCAGGTGGAGTAATTCACCCCTCCACTTT. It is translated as CASRWSNSPLHF.

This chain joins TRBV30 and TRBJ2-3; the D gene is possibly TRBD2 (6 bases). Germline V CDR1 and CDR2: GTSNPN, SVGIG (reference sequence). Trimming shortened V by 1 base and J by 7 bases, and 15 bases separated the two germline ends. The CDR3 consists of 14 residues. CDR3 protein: CAWSEMAGSYTQYF. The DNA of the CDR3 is TGTGCCTGGAGTGAGATGGCGGGATCCTATACGCAGTATTTT. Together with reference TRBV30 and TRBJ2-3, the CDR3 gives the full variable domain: SQTIHQWPATLVQPVGSPLSLECTVEGTSNPNLYWYRQAAGRGLQLLFYSVGIGQISSEVPQNLSASRPQDRQFILSSKKLLLSDSGFYLCAWSEMAGSYTQYFGPGTRLTVL.

The CDR3 region is CASSPTGPREPQHF. The CDR3 DNA reads TGCGCCAGCAGTCCGACAGGACCCAGGGAGCCCCAGCATTTT. The V and J genes are TRBV10-2 and TRBJ1-5, with D maybe TRBD1 (6 bases). This CDR3 has 14 residues. The ends were cut back, 5 bases at V and 8 bases at J, with 16 bases in the middle. The germline V gene has CDR1 WSHSY and CDR2 SAAADI.

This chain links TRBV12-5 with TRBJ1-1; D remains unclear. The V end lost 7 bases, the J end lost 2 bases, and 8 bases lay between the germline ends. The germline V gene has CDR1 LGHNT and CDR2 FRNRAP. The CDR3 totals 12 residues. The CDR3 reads CASDELNTEAFF. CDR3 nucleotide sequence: TGTGCTAGTGATGAACTCAACACTGAAGCTTTCTTT.

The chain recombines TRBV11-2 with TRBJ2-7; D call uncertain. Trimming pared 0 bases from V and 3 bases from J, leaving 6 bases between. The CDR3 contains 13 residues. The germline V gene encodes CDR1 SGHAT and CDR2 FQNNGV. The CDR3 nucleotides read TGTGCCAGCAGCTTAGAGCTCGGCTACGAGCAGTACTTC. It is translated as CASSLELGYEQYF.

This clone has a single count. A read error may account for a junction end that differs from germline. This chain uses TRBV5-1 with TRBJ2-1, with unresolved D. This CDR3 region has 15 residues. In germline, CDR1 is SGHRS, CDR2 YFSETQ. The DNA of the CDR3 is TGCGCCAGCAGCTTGGCCTCCAGGAGCTACGATGAGCAGTTCTTC. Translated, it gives CASSLASRSYDEQFF.

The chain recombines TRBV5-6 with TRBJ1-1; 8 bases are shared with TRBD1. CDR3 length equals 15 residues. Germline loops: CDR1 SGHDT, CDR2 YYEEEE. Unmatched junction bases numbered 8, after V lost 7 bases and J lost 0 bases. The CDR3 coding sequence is TGTGCCAGCCCTAGGACAGGGACGCTGAACACTGAAGCTTTCTTT. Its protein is CASPRTGTLNTEAFF.

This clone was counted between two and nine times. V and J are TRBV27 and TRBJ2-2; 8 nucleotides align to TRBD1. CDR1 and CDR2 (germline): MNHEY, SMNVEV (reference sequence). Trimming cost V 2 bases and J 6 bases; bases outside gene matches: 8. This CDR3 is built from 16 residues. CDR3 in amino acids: CASSLGQGVLAGELFF. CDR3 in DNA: TGTGCCAGCAGTTTAGGACAGGGAGTTTTAGCCGGGGAGCTGTTTTTT.

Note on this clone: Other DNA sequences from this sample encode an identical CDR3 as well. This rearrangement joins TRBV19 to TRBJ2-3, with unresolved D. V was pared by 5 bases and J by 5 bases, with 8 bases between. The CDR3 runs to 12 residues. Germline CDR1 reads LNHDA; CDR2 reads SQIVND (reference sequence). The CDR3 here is CASSFSRDTQYF. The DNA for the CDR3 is TGTGCCAGTAGTTTTTCTAGAGATACGCAGTATTTT.

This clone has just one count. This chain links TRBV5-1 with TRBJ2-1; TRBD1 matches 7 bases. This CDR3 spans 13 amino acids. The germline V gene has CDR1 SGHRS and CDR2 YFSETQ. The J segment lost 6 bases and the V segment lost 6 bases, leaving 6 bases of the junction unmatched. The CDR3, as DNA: TGCGCCAGCACCCCGGACAGGCTCAATGAGCAGTTCTTC. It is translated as CASTPDRLNEQFF.

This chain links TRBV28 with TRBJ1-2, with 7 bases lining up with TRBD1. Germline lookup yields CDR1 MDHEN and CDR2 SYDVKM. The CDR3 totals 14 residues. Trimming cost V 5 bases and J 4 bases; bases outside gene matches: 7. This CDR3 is CASSPPDRVYGYTF. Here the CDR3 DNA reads TGTGCCAGCAGTCCCCCAGACAGGGTCTATGGCTACACCTTC.

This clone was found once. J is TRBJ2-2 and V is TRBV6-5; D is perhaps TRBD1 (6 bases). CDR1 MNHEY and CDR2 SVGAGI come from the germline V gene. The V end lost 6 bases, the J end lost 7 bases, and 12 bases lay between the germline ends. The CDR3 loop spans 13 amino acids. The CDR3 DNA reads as TGTGCCAGCAGCTACAGGGTCAACGGGGAGCTGTTTTTT. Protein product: CASSYRVNGELFF.

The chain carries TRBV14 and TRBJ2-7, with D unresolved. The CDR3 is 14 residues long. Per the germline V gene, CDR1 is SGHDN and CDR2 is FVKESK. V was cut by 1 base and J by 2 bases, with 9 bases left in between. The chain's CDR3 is CASSQGENAYEQYF. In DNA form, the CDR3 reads TGTGCCAGCAGCCAAGGGGAAAACGCCTACGAGCAGTACTTC. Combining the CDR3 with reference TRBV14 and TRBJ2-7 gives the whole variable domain EAGVTQFPSHSVIEKGQTVTLRCDPISGHDNLYWYRRVMGKEIKFLLHFVKESKQDESGMPNNRFLAERTGGTYSTLKVQPAELEDSGVYFCASSQGENAYEQYFGPGTRLTVT.

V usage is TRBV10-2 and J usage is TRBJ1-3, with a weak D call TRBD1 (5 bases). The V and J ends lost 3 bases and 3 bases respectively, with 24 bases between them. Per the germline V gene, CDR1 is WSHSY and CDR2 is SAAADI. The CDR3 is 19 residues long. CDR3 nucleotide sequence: TGCGCCAGCAGTGACCCGACCCTAACATCAGGGTTCCATGGAAACACCATATATTTT. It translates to CASSDPTLTSGFHGNTIYF.

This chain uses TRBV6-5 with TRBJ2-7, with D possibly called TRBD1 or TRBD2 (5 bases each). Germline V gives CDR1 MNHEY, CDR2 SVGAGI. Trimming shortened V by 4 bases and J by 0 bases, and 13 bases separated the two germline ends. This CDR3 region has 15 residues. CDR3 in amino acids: CASSSNSGASYEQYF. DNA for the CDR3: TGTGCCAGCAGTTCGAATTCCGGGGCCTCCTACGAGCAGTACTTC.

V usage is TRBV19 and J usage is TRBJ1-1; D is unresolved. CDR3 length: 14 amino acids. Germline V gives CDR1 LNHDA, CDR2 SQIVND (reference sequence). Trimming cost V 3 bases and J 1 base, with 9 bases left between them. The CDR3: CASSMGGANTEAFF. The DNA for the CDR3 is TGTGCCAGTAGTATGGGTGGAGCGAACACTGAAGCTTTCTTT.

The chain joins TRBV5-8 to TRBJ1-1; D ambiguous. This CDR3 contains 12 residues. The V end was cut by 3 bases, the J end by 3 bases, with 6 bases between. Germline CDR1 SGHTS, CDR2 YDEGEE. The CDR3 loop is CASSSPDTEAFF. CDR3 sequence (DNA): TGTGCCAGCAGCTCCCCGGACACTGAAGCTTTCTTT.